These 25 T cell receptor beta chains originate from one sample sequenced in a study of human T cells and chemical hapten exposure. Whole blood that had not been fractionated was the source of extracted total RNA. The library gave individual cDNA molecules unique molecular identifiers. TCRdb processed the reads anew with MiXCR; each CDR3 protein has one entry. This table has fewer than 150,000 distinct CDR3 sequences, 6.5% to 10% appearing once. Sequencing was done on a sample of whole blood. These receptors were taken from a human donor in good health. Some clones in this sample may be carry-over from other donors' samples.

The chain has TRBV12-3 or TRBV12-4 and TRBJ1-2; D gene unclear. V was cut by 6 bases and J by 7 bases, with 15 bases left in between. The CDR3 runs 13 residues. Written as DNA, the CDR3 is TGTGCCAGCAGCTTCCCACAGTGGAGTGGCTACACCTTC. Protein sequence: CASSFPQWSGYTF.

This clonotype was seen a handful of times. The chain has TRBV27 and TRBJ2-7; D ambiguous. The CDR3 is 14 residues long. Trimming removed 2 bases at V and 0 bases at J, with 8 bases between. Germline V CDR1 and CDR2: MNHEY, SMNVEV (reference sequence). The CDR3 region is CASSLDPSSYEQYF. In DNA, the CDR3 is TGTGCCAGCAGTTTAGACCCCAGCTCCTACGAGCAGTACTTC.

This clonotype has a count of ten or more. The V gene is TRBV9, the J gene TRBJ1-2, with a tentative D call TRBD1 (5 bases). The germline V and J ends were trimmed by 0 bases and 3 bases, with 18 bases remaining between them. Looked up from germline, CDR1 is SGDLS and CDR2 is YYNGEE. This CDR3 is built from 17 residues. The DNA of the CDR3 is TGTGCCAGCAGCGTAGAAGAAAGGGGCACTTCTGACTATGGCTACACCTTC. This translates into CASSVEERGTSDYGYTF. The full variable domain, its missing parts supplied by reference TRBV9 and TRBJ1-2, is DSGVTQTPKHLITATGQRVTLRCSPRSGDLSVYWYQQSLDQGLQFLIQYYNGEERAKGNILERFSAQQFPDLHSELNLSSLELGDSALYFCASSVEERGTSDYGYTFGSGTRLTVV.

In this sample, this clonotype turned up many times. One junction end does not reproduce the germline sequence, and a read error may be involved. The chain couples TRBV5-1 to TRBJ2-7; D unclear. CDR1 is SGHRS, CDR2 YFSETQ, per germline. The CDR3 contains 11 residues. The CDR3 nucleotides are TGTGCCAGCAGTTTAGGGTACGAGCAGTACTTC. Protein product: CASSLGYEQYF. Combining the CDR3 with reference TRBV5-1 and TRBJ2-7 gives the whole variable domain KAGVTQTPRYLIKTRGQQVTLSCSPISGHRSVSWYQQTPGQGLQFLFEYFSETQRNKGNFPGRFSGRQFSNSRSEMNVSTLELGDSALYLCASSLGYEQYFGPGTRLTVT.

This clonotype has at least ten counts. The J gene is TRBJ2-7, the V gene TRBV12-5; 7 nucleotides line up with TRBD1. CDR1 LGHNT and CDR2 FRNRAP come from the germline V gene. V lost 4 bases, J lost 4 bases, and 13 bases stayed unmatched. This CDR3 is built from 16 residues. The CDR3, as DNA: TGTGCTAGTGGTTCCGTTAGACAGGGAAGAGTGTACGAGCAGTACTTC. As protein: CASGSVRQGRVYEQYF.

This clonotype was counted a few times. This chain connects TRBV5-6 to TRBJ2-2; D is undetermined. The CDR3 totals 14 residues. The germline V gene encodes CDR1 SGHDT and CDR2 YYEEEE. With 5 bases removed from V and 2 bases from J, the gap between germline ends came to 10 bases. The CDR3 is CASRMASNTGELFF. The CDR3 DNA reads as TGTGCCAGCAGAATGGCCAGTAACACCGGGGAGCTGTTTTTT. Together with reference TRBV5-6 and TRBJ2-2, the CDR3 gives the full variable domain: DAGVTQSPTHLIKTRGQQVTLRCSPKSGHDTVSWYQQALGQGPQFIFQYYEEEERQRGNFPDRFSGHQFPNYSSELNVNALLLGDSALYLCASRMASNTGELFFGEGSRLTVL.

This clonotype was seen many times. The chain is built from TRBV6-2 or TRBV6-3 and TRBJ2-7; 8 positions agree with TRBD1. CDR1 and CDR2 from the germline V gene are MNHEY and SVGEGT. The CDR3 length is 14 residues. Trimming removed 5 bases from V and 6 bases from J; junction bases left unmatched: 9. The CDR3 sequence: CASSTGTGLGEQYF. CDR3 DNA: TGTGCCAGCAGTACCGGGACAGGCCTGGGCGAGCAGTACTTC.

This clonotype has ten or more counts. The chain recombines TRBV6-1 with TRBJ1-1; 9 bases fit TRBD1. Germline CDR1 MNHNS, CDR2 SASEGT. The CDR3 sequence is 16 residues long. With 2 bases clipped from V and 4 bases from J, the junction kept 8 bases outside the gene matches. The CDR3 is CASSEPNRGLGTEAFF. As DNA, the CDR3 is TGTGCCAGCAGTGAACCGAACAGGGGGCTGGGCACTGAAGCTTTCTTT.

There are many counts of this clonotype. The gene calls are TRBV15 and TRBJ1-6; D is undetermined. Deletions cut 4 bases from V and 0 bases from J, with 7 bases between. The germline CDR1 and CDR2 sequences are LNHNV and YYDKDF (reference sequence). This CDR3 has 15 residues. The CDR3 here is CATSTESSYNSPLHF. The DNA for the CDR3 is TGTGCCACCAGCACAGAGAGCTCCTATAATTCACCCCTCCACTTT.

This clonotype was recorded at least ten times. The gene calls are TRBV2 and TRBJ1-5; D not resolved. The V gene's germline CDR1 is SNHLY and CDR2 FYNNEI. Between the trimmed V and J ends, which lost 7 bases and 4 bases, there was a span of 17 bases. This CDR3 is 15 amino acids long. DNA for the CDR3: TGTGCCAGCAATTCTGGGCAGGCGATGAATCAGCCCCAGCATTTT. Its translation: CASNSGQAMNQPQHF.

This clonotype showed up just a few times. CDR3 in amino acids: CASSLQGSQPQHF. The DNA for the CDR3 is TGTGCCAGCAGCTTACAAGGGAGTCAGCCCCAGCATTTT. This sequence joins TRBV7-8 and TRBJ1-5; D ambiguous. The V gene lost 2 bases and the J gene lost 6 bases, with 8 bases spanning the gap. Germline-derived CDR1 and CDR2 are SGHVS and FQNEAQ. The CDR3 is made up of 13 amino acids.

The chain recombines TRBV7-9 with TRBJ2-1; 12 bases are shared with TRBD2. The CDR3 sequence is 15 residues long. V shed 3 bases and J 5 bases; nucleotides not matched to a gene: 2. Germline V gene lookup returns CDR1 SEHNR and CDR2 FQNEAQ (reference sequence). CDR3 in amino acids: CASSFRLAGDNEQFF. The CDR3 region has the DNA TGTGCCAGCAGCTTTAGACTAGCGGGAGACAATGAGCAGTTCTTC.

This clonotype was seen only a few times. The CDR3: CASRPGEPLSSYNEQFF. CDR3 DNA: TGTGCCAGTAGGCCAGGGGAACCCCTAAGCTCCTACAATGAGCAGTTCTTC. The chain combines TRBV19 with TRBJ2-1; D may be TRBD1 (6 bases). The germline V and J ends were trimmed by 6 bases and 0 bases, with 18 bases remaining between them. The CDR3 has 17 residues. Germline V gene sequence: CDR1 LNHDA, CDR2 SQIVND (reference sequence).

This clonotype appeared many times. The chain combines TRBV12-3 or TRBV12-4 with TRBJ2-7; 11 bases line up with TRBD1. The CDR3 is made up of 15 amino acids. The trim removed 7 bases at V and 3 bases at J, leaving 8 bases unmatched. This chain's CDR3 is CASMPRGTGGYEQYF. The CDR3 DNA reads TGTGCCAGCATGCCCCGCGGGACAGGGGGCTACGAGCAGTACTTC.

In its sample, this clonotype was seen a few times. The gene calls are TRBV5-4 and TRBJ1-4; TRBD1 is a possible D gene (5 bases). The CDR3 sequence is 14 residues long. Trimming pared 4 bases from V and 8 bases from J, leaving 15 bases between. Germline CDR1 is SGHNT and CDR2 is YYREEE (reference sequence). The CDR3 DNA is TGTGCCAGCAGCAGGGGAGCCTCGGGGGAAAAACTGTTTTTT. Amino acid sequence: CASSRGASGEKLFF.

The CDR3 bases are TGTGCCAGCAGTTCTAGCGGACCTTTCCAAGAGACCCAGTACTTC. Translated: CASSSSGPFQETQYF. This chain links TRBV7-2 with TRBJ2-5, with TRBD2 matching over 7 bases. This CDR3 has 15 residues. CDR1 and CDR2 (germline): SGHTA, FQGNSA. The ends lost 6 bases at V and 1 base at J; junction bases unmatched: 8.

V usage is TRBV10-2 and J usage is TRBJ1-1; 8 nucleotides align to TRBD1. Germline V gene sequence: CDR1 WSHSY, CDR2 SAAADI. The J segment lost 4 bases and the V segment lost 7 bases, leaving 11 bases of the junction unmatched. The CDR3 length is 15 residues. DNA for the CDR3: TGCGCCAGCACTTCGGACAGGGTATCGGTCACTGAAGCTTTCTTT. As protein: CASTSDRVSVTEAFF.

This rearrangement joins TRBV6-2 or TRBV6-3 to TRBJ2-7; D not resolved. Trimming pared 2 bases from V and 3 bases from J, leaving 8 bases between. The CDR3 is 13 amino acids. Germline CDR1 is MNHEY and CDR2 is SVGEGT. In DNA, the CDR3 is TGTGCCAGCAGTTACCCTGGGAACTACGAGCAGTACTTC. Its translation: CASSYPGNYEQYF.

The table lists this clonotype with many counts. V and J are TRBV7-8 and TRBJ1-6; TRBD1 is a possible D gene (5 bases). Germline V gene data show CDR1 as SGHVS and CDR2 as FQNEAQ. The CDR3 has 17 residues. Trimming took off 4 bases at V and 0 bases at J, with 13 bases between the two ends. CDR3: CASSSDIPSSYNSPLHF. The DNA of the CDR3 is TGTGCCAGCAGCTCGGACATCCCCAGCTCCTATAATTCACCCCTCCACTTT.

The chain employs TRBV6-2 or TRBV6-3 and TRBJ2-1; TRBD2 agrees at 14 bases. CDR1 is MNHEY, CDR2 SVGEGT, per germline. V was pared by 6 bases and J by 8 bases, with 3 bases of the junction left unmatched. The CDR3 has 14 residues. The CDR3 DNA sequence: TGTGCCAGCAGGACTAGCGGGGGGGCCTATGAGCAGTTCTTC. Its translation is CASRTSGGAYEQFF.

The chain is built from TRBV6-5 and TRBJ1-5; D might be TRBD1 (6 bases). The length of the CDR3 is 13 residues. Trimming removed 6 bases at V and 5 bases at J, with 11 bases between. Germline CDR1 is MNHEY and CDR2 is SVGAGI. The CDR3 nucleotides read TGTGCCAGCAGATGGGGGGCGGATCAGCCCCAGCATTTT. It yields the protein CASRWGADQPQHF.

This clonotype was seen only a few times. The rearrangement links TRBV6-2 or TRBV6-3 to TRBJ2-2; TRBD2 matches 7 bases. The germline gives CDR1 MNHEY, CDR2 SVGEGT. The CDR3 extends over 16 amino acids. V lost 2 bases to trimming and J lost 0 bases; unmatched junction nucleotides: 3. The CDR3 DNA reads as TGTGCCAGCAGTTACGGGGGACTACCGAACACCGGGGAGCTGTTTTTT. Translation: CASSYGGLPNTGELFF.

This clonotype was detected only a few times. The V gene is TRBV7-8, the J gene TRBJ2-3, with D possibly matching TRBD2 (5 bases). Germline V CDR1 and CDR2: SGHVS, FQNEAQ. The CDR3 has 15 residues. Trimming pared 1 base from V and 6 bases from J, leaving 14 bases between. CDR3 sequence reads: CASSLGVEVSDTQYF. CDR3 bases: TGTGCCAGCAGCTTAGGAGTGGAGGTATCGGATACGCAGTATTTT.

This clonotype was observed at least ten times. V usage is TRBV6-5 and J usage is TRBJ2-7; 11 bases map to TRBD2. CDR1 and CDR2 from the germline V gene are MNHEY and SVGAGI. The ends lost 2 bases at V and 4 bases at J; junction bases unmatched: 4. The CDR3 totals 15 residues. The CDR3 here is CASSYQTSGAYEQYF. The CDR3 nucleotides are TGTGCCAGCAGTTACCAGACTAGCGGGGCATACGAGCAGTACTTC.

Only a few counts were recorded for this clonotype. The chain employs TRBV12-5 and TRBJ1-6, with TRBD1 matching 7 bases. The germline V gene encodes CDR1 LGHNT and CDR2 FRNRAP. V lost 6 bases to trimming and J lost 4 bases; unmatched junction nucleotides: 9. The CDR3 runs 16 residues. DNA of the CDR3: TGTGCTAGTGGCACTACAGGGGCGGGATATAATTCACCCCTCCACTTT. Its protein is CASGTTGAGYNSPLHF.